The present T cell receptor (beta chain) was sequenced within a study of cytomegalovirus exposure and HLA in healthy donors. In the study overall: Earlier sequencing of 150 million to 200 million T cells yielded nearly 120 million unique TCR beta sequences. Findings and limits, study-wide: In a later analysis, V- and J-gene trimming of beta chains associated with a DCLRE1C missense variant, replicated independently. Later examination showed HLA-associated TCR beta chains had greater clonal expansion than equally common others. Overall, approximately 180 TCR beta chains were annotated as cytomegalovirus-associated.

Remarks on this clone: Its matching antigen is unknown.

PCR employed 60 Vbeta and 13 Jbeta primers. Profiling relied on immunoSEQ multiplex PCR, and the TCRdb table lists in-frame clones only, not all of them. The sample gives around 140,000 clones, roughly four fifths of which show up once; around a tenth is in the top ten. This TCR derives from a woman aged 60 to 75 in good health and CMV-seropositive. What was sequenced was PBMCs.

The DNA of the CDR3 is TGTGCCAGCAGTAGAGGGGGGAGACAGGGCTGGGAGCAGTACTTC. It yields the protein CASSRGGRQGWEQYF. The genes are TRBV28 and TRBJ2-7, with D perhaps TRBD1 (7 bases). Germline V gives CDR1 MDHEN, CDR2 SYDVKM. Deletions cut 5 bases from V and 7 bases from J, with 21 bases between. This CDR3 spans 15 amino acids.